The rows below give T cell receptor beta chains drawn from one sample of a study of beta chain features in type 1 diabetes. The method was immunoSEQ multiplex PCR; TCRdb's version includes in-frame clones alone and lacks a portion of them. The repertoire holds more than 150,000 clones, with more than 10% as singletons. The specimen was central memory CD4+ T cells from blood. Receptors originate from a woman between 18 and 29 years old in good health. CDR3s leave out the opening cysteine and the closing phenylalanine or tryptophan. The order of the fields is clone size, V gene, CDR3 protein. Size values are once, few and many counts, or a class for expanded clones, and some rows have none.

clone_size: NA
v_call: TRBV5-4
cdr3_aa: ASSPTSVFNEQF

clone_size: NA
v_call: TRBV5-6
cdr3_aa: ASSFGLAGEQY

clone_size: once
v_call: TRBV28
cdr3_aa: ASSPSGKDSNQPQH

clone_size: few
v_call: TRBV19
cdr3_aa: ASRGRAEAF

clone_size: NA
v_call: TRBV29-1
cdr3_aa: SVTNRGPTEAF

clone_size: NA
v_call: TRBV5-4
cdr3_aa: ASSFGIGGPSGANEQF

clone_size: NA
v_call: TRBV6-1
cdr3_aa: ASISPGGKGNEQY

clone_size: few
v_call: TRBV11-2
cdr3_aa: ASSHSGLAGAIGQETQY

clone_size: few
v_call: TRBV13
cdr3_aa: ASSLGGTPSQKLF

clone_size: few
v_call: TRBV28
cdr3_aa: ASTSGGGHTEAF

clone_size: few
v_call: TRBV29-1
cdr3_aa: SVEDFTGAQETQY

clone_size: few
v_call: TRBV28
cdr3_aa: ASSIVPGQGIGYQPQH

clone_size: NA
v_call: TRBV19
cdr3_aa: ASSGGQGVAKNIQY

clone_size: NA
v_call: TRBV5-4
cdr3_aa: ASSSRAHNEQF

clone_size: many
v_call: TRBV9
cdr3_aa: ASSVVWGGNTEAF

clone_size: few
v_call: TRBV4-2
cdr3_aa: ASSLGTTPYNEQF

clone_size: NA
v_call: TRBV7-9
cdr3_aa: ASSRLYEQY

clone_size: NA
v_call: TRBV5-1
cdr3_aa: ASRNGSGPDTQY

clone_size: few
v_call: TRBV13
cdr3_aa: ASSLEGRLAGEQF

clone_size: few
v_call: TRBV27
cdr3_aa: ASMSSGLPYEQY

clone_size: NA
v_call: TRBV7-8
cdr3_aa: ASSLGEAAIYEQY

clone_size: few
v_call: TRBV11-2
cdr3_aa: ASSRELMNNEQF

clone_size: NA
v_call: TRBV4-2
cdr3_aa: ASSQDWGRNEKLF

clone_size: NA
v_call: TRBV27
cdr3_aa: ASSSAADFSYGYT

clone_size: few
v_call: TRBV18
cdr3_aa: ASSPELQSNYGYT

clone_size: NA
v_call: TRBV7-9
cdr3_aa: ASSFSGSWDEQF

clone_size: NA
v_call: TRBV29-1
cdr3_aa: SVVWKGGSF

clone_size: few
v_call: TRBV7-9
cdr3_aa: ASSSPGLAGYNEQF

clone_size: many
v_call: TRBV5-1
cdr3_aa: ASSQEADTQY

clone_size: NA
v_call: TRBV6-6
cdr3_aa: ASSYQGHMNTEAF

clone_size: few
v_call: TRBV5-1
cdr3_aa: ASSLLSNAEAF

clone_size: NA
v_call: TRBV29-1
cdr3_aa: SERTGGNEQF

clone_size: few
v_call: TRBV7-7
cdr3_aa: ASSLGTGGLAAGETQY

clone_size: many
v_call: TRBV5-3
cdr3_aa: ARRTLTGDQPQH

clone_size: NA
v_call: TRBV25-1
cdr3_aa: ASSGIGQGQYGYT

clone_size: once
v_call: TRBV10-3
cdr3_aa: AIVGSGSAYNEQF

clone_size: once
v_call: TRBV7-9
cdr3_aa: ASTFPSTDTQY

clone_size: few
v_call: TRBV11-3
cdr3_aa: ASSLGLGETQY

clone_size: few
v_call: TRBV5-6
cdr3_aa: ASSFSGYEQY

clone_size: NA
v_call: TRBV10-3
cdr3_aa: ATALAGSTDTQY

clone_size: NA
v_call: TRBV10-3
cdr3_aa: AIRPTRGQIDTQY

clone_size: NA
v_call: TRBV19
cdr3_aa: ASSPPDLREKNGEQF

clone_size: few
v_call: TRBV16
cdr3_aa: ASSQGWDKMNTEAF

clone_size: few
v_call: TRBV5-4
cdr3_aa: ASSLADRGDEQF

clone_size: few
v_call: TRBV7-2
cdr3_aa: ASSLDPPAGESIQY

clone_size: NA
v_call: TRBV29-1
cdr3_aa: SVAIASRTDTQY

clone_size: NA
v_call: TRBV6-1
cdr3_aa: ASSQAGTGGNTEAF

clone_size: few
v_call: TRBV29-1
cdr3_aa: SGTGVGETQY

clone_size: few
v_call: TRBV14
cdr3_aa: ASSHQYMNTEAF

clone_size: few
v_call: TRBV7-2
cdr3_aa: ASSSRYNEQF

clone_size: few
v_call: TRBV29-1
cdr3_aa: SVSDRSNQPQH

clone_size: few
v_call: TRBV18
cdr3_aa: ASSPQTSGTTGELF

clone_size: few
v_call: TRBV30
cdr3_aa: AWSARQGFTDTQY